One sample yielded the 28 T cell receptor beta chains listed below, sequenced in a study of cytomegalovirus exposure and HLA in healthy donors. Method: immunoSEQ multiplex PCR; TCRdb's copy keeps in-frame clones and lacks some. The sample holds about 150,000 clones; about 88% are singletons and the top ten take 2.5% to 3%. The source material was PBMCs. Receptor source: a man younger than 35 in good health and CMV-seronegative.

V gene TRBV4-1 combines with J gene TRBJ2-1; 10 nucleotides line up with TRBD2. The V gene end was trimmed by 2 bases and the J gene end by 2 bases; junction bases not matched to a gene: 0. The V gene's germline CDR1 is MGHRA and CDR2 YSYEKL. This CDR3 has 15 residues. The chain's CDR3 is CASSQLAGAYNEQFF. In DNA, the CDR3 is TGCGCCAGCAGCCAACTAGCGGGAGCCTACAATGAGCAGTTCTTC.

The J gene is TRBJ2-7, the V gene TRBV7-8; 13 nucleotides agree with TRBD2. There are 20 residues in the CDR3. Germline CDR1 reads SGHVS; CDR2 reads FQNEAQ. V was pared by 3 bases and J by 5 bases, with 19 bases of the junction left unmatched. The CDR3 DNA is TGTGCCAGCAGCTTCTCGGGAGCGAAACTAGCGGGGGGGCCAGTCCACGAGCAGTACGTC. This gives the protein CASSFSGAKLAGGPVHEQYV.

The chain's CDR3 is CASSLGGSNEQFF. CDR3 bases: TGTGCCAGCAGCTTAGGTGGTAGCAATGAGCAGTTCTTC. J is TRBJ2-1 and V is TRBV7-9; no clear D gene. Trimming left V 1 base short and J 6 bases short, with 7 bases between. This CDR3 region has 13 residues. Germline V gene data show CDR1 as SEHNR and CDR2 as FQNEAQ (reference sequence).

The CDR3, as DNA: TGTGCCAGCAGTGAATTTGACGGGAGGGCCCAAAATGAGCAGTTCTTC. It yields the protein CASSEFDGRAQNEQFF. The V gene is TRBV25-1, the J gene TRBJ2-1, with 8 bases lining up with TRBD2. Losses at the gene ends were 1 base for V and 7 bases for J; bases not matched to a gene: 9. This CDR3 is built from 16 residues. Looked up from germline, CDR1 is MGHDK and CDR2 is SYGVNS.

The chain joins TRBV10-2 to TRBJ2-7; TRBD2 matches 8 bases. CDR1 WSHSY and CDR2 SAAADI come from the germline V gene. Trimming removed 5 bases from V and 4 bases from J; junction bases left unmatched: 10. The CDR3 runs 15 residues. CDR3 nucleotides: TGCGCCAGCAGTCGTACGGGAGGGGGGAGATACGAGCAGTACTTC. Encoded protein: CASSRTGGGRYEQYF.

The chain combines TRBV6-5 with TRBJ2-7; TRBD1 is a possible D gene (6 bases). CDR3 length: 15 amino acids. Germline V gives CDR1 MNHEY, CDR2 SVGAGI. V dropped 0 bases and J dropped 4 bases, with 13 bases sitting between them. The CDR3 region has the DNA TGTGCCAGCAGTTACTCCATGGACAGTTCTTACGAGCAGTACGTC. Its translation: CASSYSMDSSYEQYV.

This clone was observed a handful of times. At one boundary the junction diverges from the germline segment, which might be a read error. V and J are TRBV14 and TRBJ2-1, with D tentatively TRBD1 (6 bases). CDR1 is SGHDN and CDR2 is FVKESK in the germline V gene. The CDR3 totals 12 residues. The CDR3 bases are TGTGCCAGCAGTCAGGTTTTTACAGGGCTGCTCTTC. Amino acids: CASSQVFTGLLF.

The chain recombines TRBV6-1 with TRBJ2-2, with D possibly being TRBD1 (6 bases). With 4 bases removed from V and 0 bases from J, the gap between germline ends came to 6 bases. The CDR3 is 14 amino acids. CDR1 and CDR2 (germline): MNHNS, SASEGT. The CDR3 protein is CASSGQANTGELFF. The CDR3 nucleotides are TGTGCCAGCAGTGGACAGGCGAACACCGGGGAGCTGTTTTTT.

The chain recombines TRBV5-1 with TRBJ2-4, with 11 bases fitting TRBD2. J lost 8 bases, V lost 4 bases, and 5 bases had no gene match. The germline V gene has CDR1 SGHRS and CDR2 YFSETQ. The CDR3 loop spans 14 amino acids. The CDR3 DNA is TGCGCCAGCAGCATAGCGGGGGGGCCGGACATTCAGTACTTC. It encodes CASSIAGGPDIQYF.

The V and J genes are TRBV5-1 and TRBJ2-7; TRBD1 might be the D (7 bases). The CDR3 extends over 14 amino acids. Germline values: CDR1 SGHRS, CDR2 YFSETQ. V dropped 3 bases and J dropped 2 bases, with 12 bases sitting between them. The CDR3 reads CASSSQGGPYEQYF. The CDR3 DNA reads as TGCGCCAGCAGCTCCCAGGGGGGTCCCTACGAGCAGTACTTC.

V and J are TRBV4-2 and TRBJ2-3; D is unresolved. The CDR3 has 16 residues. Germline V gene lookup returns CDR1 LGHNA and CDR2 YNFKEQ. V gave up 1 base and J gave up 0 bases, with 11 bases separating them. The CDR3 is CASSQGGGSSTDTQYF. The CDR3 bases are TGTGCCAGCAGCCAAGGCGGCGGATCTAGCACAGATACGCAGTATTTT.

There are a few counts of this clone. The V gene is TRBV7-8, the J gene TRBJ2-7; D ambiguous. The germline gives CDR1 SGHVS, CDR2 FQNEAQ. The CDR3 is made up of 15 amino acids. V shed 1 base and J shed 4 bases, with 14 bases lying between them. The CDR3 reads CASSLGPGVIYEQYV. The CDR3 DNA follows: TGTGCCAGCAGCTTAGGTCCAGGTGTGATATACGAGCAGTACGTC.

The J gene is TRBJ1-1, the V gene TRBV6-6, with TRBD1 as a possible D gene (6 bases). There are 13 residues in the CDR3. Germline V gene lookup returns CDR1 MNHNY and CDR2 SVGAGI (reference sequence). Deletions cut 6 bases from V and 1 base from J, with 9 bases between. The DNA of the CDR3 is TGTGCCAGCAGATTGACAGGGAACACTGAAGCTTTCTTT. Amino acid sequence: CASRLTGNTEAFF.

The DNA for the CDR3 is TGTGCCACCAGCTTTAGGACAGAGGAATCTGAAAAACTGTTTTTT. It specifies CATSFRTEESEKLFF. The chain uses TRBV15 and TRBJ1-4, with D possibly TRBD1 on 6 matching bases. This CDR3 spans 15 amino acids. V lost 5 bases, J lost 7 bases, and 17 bases lay in between. Germline CDR1 is LNHNV and CDR2 is YYDKDF (reference sequence).

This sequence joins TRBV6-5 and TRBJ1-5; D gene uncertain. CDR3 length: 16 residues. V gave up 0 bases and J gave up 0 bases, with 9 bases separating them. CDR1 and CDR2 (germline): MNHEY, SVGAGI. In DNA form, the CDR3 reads TGTGCCAGCAGTTACTCGAACACTATTAGCAATCAGCCCCAGCATTTT. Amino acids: CASSYSNTISNQPQHF.

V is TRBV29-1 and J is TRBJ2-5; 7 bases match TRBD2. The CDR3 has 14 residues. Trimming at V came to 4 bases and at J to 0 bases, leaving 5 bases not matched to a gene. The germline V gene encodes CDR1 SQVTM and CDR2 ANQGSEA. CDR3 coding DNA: TGCAGCGTTGTTCGAGCGGGGAACCAAGAGACCCAGTACTTC. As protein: CSVVRAGNQETQYF. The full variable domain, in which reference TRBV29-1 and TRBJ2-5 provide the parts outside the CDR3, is SAVISQKPSRDICQRGTSLTIQCQVDSQVTMMFWYRQQPGQSLTLIATANQGSEATYESGFVIDKFPISRPNLTFSTLTVSNMSPEDSSIYLCSVVRAGNQETQYFGPGTRLLVL.

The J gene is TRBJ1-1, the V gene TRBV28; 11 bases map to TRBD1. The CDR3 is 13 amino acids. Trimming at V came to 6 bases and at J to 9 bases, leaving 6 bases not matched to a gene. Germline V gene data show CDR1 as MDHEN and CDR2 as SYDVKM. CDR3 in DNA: TGTGCCAGCAGCCACGGACAGGGGGCGAAAGCTTTCTTT. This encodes CASSHGQGAKAFF.

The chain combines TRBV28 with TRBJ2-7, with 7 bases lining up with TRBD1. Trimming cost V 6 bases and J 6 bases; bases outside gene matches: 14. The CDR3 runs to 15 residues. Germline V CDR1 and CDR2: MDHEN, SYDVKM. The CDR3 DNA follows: TGTGCCAGCAGCCACCAGAGACAGGGAATTTTCGAGCAGTACTTC. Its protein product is CASSHQRQGIFEQYF.

CDR3 loop: CASSPGGGLGTEAFF. The CDR3 nucleotides are TGTGCCAGCAGTCCCGGGGGGGGCTTGGGCACTGAAGCTTTCTTT. The V and J genes are TRBV6-5 and TRBJ1-1, with D perhaps matching TRBD1 (6 bases). Germline CDR1 is MNHEY and CDR2 is SVGAGI. With 5 bases removed from V and 4 bases from J, the gap between germline ends came to 17 bases. The CDR3 sequence is 15 residues long.

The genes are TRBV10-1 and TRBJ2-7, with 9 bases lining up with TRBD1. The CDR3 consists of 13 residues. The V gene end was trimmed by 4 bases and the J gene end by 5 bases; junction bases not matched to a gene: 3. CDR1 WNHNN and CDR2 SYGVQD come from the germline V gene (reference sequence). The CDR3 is CASSGGQGDEQYV. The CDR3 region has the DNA TGCGCCAGCAGTGGGGGACAGGGAGACGAGCAGTACGTC.

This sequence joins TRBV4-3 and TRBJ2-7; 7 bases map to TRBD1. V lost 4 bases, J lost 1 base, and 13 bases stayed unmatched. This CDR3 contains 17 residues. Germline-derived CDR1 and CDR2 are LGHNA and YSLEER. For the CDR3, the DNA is TGCGCCAGCAGCCCCCCCAACTTTGGACAGGCTTCCTACGAGCAGTACTTC. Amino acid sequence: CASSPPNFGQASYEQYF.

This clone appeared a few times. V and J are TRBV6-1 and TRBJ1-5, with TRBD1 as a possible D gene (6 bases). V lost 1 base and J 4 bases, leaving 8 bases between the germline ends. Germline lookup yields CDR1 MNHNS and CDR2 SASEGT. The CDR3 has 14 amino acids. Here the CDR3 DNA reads TGTGCCAGCAGTGAAGGACAGGAGAATCAGCCCCAGCATTTT. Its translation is CASSEGQENQPQHF.

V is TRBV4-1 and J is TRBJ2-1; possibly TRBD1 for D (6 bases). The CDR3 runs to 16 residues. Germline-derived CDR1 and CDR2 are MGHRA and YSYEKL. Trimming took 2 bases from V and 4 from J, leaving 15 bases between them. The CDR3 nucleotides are TGCGCCAGCAGCCAAAAGTCGGGACACACATACAATGAGCAGTTCTTC. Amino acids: CASSQKSGHTYNEQFF.

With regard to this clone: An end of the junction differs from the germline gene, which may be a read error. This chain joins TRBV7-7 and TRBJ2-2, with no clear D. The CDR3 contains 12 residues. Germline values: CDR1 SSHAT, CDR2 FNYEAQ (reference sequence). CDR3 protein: CASSIITGELFF. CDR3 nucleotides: TGTGCTAGCAGCATAATCACCGGGGAGCTGTTTTTT.

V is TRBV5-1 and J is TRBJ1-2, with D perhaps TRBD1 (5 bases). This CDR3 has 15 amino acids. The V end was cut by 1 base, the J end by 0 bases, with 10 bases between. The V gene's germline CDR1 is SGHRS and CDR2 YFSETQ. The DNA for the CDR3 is TGCGCCAGCAGCTTGCTCCCCAGGGCTAACTATGGCTACACCTTC. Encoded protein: CASSLLPRANYGYTF.

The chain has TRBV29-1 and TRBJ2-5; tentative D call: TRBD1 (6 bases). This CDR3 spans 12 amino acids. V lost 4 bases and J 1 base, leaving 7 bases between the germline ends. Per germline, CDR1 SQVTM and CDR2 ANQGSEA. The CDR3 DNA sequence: TGCAGCGTTGCAGGGGCCCAAGAGACCCAGTACTTC. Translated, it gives CSVAGAQETQYF. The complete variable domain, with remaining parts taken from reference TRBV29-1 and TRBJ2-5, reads SAVISQKPSRDICQRGTSLTIQCQVDSQVTMMFWYRQQPGQSLTLIATANQGSEATYESGFVIDKFPISRPNLTFSTLTVSNMSPEDSSIYLCSVAGAQETQYFGPGTRLLVL.

This CDR3 reads CAWGDFQEYNEQFF. As DNA, the CDR3 is TGTGCCTGGGGGGACTTCCAAGAATACAATGAGCAGTTCTTC. The V call is TRBV30, the J call TRBJ2-1; D possibly corresponds to TRBD2 (6 bases). The ends were cut back, 5 bases at V and 4 bases at J, with 15 bases in the middle. CDR1 and CDR2 from the germline V gene are GTSNPN and SVGIG (reference sequence). There are 14 residues in the CDR3.

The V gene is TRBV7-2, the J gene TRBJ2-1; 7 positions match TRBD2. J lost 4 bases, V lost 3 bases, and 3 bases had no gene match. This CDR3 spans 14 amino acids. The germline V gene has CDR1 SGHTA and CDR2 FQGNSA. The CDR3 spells CASSFSGTYNEQFF. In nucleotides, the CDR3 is TGTGCCAGCAGCTTCAGCGGGACGTACAATGAGCAGTTCTTC.